The next 23 T cell receptor beta chains were all read from a single sample in a study of memory CD4+ T cells and cytomegalovirus serostatus (dated 2019 in TCRdb). Single viable CD3+CD4+CD8-CD45RO+ cells were sorted as memory CD4+ T cells on a FACSAria II. The library was generated by the immunoSEQ multiplex PCR assay. Drawn from immuneACCESS, this table holds only the in-frame rearrangements with V and J called that TCRdb kept. Clones are partly lost; checked studies trace under half to an unresolved V gene and leave the rest unexplained. The sample table lists approximately 53,000 clones, 60% to 80% of them with a count of one. The ten biggest clones cover around 0.67% of the sample. The sequencing sample was made of memory CD4+ T cells from blood. Receptors originate from an adult in good health and CMV-seronegative.

The gene calls are TRBV6-1 and TRBJ2-3; the D gene is possibly TRBD2 (5 bases). Germline CDR1 is MNHNS and CDR2 is SASEGT. Trimming pared 2 bases from V and 2 bases from J, leaving 8 bases between. This CDR3 region has 14 residues. The CDR3 bases are TGTGCCAGCAGTGAATGGCTAGCCACAGATACGCAGTATTTT. It is translated as CASSEWLATDTQYF.

The chain carries TRBV18 and TRBJ2-2; 9 bases map to TRBD2. Germline CDR1 KGHSH, CDR2 LQKENI. The V and J ends lost 2 bases and 4 bases, in that order; junction bases with no gene match: 2. The CDR3 contains 15 residues. This CDR3 reads CASSPSGRFTGELFF. The DNA for the CDR3 is TGTGCCAGCTCACCAAGCGGGAGGTTCACCGGGGAGCTGTTTTTT.

As DNA, the CDR3 is TGCGCCAGCAGCCAAGACCTACTAGCCAAATACAATGAGCAGTTCTTC. It encodes CASSQDLLAKYNEQFF. The chain joins TRBV4-1 to TRBJ2-1; weak D call: TRBD2 (6 bases). Trimming took off 0 bases at V and 4 bases at J, with 13 bases between the two ends. CDR1 is MGHRA, CDR2 YSYEKL, per germline. This CDR3 spans 16 amino acids.

This chain connects TRBV18 to TRBJ2-7; 10 bases align to TRBD1. Germline values: CDR1 KGHSH, CDR2 LQKENI. This CDR3 is built from 15 residues. J lost 3 bases, V lost 4 bases, and 6 bases had no gene match. The CDR3 bases are TGTGCCAGCTCACTGGGACAGGGGAGGGGCTACGAGCAGTACTTC. Encoded protein: CASSLGQGRGYEQYF. The full variable domain, in which reference TRBV18 and TRBJ2-7 provide the parts outside the CDR3, is NAGVMQNPRHLVRRRGQEARLRCSPMKGHSHVYWYRQLPEEGLKFMVYLQKENIIDESGMPKERFSAEFPKEGPSILRIQQVVRGDSAAYFCASSLGQGRGYEQYFGPGTRLTVT.

The chain uses TRBV6-6 and TRBJ2-7; TRBD1 aligns across 9 bases. The germline gives CDR1 MNHNY, CDR2 SVGAGI (reference sequence). Trimming cost V 4 bases and J 7 bases; bases outside gene matches: 8. CDR3 length: 14 amino acids. CDR3 loop: CASSSHRGQVEQYF. DNA of the CDR3: TGTGCCAGCAGTTCACACAGGGGGCAGGTTGAGCAGTACTTC.

The rearrangement joins TRBV7-9 to TRBJ2-1; 11 bases are a match to TRBD2. This CDR3 is 15 amino acids long. The ends lost 4 bases at V and 4 bases at J; junction bases unmatched: 3. Germline CDR1 SEHNR, CDR2 FQNEAQ (reference sequence). CDR3: CASSSGTSGYNEQFF. The CDR3 DNA is TGTGCCAGCAGCTCCGGGACTAGCGGTTACAATGAGCAGTTCTTC. The full variable domain, its missing parts supplied by reference TRBV7-9 and TRBJ2-1, is DTGVSQNPRHKITKRGQNVTFRCDPISEHNRLYWYRQTLGQGPEFLTYFQNEAQLEKSRLLSDRFSAERPKGSFSTLEIQRTEQGDSAMYLCASSSGTSGYNEQFFGPGTRLTVL.

The chain couples TRBV11-2 to TRBJ1-3; no clear D. The CDR3 is 12 amino acids. Trimming removed 5 bases at V and 8 bases at J, with 10 bases between. CDR1 SGHAT and CDR2 FQNNGV come from the germline V gene. The CDR3 DNA sequence: TGTGCCAGCAGCAGCGGTTGGGACACCATATATTTT. This sequence encodes CASSSGWDTIYF.

This clone was detected once. The chain recombines TRBV5-5 with TRBJ1-5; no definite D call. Germline V gives CDR1 SGHKS, CDR2 YYEKEE (reference sequence). This CDR3 is 13 amino acids long. Trimming stripped 3 bases from V and 0 bases from J, with 4 bases between. CDR3: CASSSYSNQPQHF. The CDR3 DNA reads as TGTGCCAGCAGCTCCTATAGCAATCAGCCCCAGCATTTT.

This CDR3 is CASSPRQSEKLFF. In DNA form, the CDR3 reads TGTGCCAGCAGTCCCCGACAGAGTGAAAAACTGTTTTTT. The rearrangement uses TRBV28 and TRBJ1-4, with D perhaps matching TRBD1 (5 bases). Looked up from germline, CDR1 is MDHEN and CDR2 is SYDVKM. CDR3 size: 13 residues. The germline V and J ends were trimmed by 5 bases and 7 bases, with 11 bases remaining between them.

The chain carries TRBV21-1 and TRBJ2-1; the listed D gene, TRBD1, was not tested against the DNA. TRBV21-1 is shown as a pseudogene. The CDR3 runs 16 residues. This CDR3 reads CASSNWTAGVYNEQFF. CDR3 coding DNA: TGTGCCAGCAGCAACTGGACAGCCGGGGTTTACAATGAGCAGTTCTTC.

The V call is TRBV5-6, the J call TRBJ1-2; the D is unclear. The CDR3 covers 13 residues. Deletions cut 4 bases from V and 3 bases from J, with 10 bases between. CDR1 is SGHDT and CDR2 is YYEEEE in the germline V gene. This CDR3 reads CASSPGPDYGYTF. CDR3 nucleotide sequence: TGTGCCAGCAGCCCGGGCCCTGACTATGGCTACACCTTC.

V gene TRBV2 combines with J gene TRBJ2-7, with D unclear. The CDR3 spans 11 residues. Per germline, CDR1 SNHLY and CDR2 FYNNEI. V was shortened by 6 bases and J by 7 bases, with 10 bases between the two germline ends. CDR3 nucleotide sequence: TGTGCCAGCAGGTCGAATGGGGAGCAGTACTTC. Its protein is CASRSNGEQYF.

The rearrangement joins TRBV5-8 to TRBJ2-1, with D maybe TRBD1 (5 bases). CDR3 size: 12 residues. CDR1 and CDR2 from the germline V gene are SGHTS and YDEGEE. Trimming cost V 4 bases and J 15 bases, with 17 bases left between them. For the CDR3, the DNA is TGTGCCAGCAGCACGGGTTCTACAGGAAGGTTCTTC. Translated, it gives CASSTGSTGRFF.

V usage is TRBV10-1 and J usage is TRBJ2-1; D gene ambiguous. The germline V and J ends were trimmed by 2 bases and 10 bases, with 9 bases remaining between them. The CDR3 spans 12 residues. Germline V gives CDR1 WNHNN, CDR2 SYGVQD (reference sequence). The CDR3 DNA is TGCGCCAGCAGTGAGCCCAGCAGAGAGCAGTTCTTC. Its translation is CASSEPSREQFF.

The V and J genes are TRBV27 and TRBJ2-7; 8 nucleotides agree with TRBD1. The germline V gene encodes CDR1 MNHEY and CDR2 SMNVEV (reference sequence). The length of the CDR3 is 15 residues. J lost 3 bases, V lost 5 bases, and 9 bases had no gene match. CDR3 sequence reads: CASSLQRDRYYEQYF. Written as DNA, the CDR3 is TGTGCCAGCAGTCTCCAACGGGACAGGTACTACGAGCAGTACTTC.

The count of this clone is one. The CDR3 protein is CAWSAGRSGNTIYF. CDR3 in DNA: TGTGCCTGGAGTGCCGGCCGCTCTGGAAACACCATATATTTT. This chain joins TRBV30 and TRBJ1-3; no definite D call. Per the germline V gene, CDR1 is GTSNPN and CDR2 is SVGIG (reference sequence). CDR3 length: 14 amino acids. Trimming left V 1 base short and J 0 bases short, with 7 bases between.

This clone has more than one count but fewer than ten. The V call is TRBV7-3, the J call TRBJ2-5, with D possibly matching TRBD2 (6 bases). CDR3 length: 13 amino acids. The V end lost 2 bases, the J end lost 5 bases, and 9 bases lay between the germline ends. CDR1 is SGHTA, CDR2 FQGTGA, per germline. DNA of the CDR3: TGTGCCAGCAGCTTACTACGGGGGGAGACCCAGTACTTC. Its protein product is CASSLLRGETQYF.

The V gene is TRBV9, the J gene TRBJ2-3; TRBD1 matches at 8 bases. After removal of 0 bases from V and 4 bases from J, the junction contained 4 bases not matched to a gene. The CDR3 sequence is 15 residues long. CDR1 SGDLS and CDR2 YYNGEE come from the germline V gene. CDR3 bases: TGTGCCAGCAGCGTAGGGCAGGGACAGGCAGATACGCAGTATTTT. Translation gives CASSVGQGQADTQYF.

The V and J genes are TRBV27 and TRBJ2-2; D unclear. V lost 2 bases, J lost 0 bases, and 13 bases lay in between. CDR1 is MNHEY and CDR2 is SMNVEV in the germline V gene (reference sequence). This CDR3 is built from 17 residues. The CDR3 DNA is TGTGCCAGCAGTTTAAGGGCCCGAAACCCGAACACCGGGGAGCTGTTTTTT. Translating gives CASSLRARNPNTGELFF.

V is TRBV11-2 and J is TRBJ2-7, with D perhaps TRBD1 or TRBD2 (6 bases each). The V end was cut by 1 base, the J end by 2 bases, with 12 bases between. The CDR3 is 15 residues long. Per the germline V gene, CDR1 is SGHAT and CDR2 is FQNNGV. The CDR3: CASSLVTGRTYEQYF. The DNA of the CDR3 is TGTGCCAGCAGCTTAGTTACAGGGAGGACCTACGAGCAGTACTTC.

V gene TRBV10-3 combines with J gene TRBJ2-3; 8 bases align to TRBD2. Germline assignment: CDR1 ENHRY and CDR2 SYGVKD. This CDR3 spans 14 amino acids. V was clipped by 6 bases and J by 8 bases; unmatched bases: 10. DNA of the CDR3: TGTGCCATCAGCTTAAGCGGGAGTAGCGGTACGCAGTATTTT. Its translation is CAISLSGSSGTQYF.

This clone was counted a single time. The chain combines TRBV6-1 with TRBJ2-3; D unclear. CDR3 size: 9 residues. V was cut by 4 bases and J by 9 bases, with 2 bases left in between. Germline CDR1 is MNHNS and CDR2 is SASEGT. The CDR3 DNA reads TGTGCCAGCAGTGGAACGCAGTATTTT. This gives the protein CASSGTQYF.

The chain combines TRBV2 with TRBJ1-2; 7 bases align to TRBD1. The CDR3 spans 16 residues. The V segment lost 5 bases and the J segment 3 bases; nucleotides outside the gene matches: 12. Germline V CDR1 and CDR2: SNHLY, FYNNEI. In nucleotides, the CDR3 is TGTGCCAGCAGTAAACTAAAGGGGACAGCCGACTATGGCTACACCTTC. Protein product: CASSKLKGTADYGYTF.